The sequence of this TCR beta chain was determined in a study of blood T cell repertoires in COVID-19. Overall study context: Italy, Spain and the United States were the sources of the convalescent and acute COVID-19 samples. T cells, B-cell-depleted T cells, or PBMCs provided the cDNA or gDNA that served as material.

Germline CDR1 SNHLY, CDR2 FYNNEI. V lost 5 bases to trimming and J lost 9 bases, with 17 bases between them. The length of the CDR3 is 14 residues. Authors' processing steps: Estimation of nucleated cell counts was performed using reference gene primer amplification. The data were produced by immunoSEQ multiplex PCR, yet TCRdb's version contains in-frame clones alone and is incomplete. Clone size and the V and J calls come from that table; the DNA yielded D and trimming. Among 150,000 to 180,000 clones listed, about 79% were seen once. This sequence joins TRBV2 and TRBJ2-1; TRBD1 might be the D (5 bases). This TCR was recovered from a woman aged 60 to 75 with acute or convalescent COVID-19. The sample taken for sequencing was peripheral blood. CDR3 DNA sequence: TGTGCCAGCAGTAACACAGATATCGACAGTGAGCAGTTCTTC. Its protein is CASSNTDIDSEQFF.